This T cell receptor (beta chain) was sequenced for a study of blood T cell repertoires in COVID-19. Study as a whole: Both acute and convalescent COVID-19 samples were obtained from the United States, Italy and Spain. Sources were T cells, B-cell-depleted T cells, or PBMCs; the material itself was cDNA or gDNA.

Per germline, CDR1 KGHSH and CDR2 LQKENI. V lost 0 bases and J lost 0, with 8 bases in between. CDR3 size: 15 residues. Per the authors' pipeline: From reference gene primer amplification, estimates of nucleated cell counts were derived. Generated by immunoSEQ multiplex PCR, the TCRdb table keeps only in-frame clones and is missing some. From that table come the V and J calls and clone size; the DNA was used to work out D and trimming. The repertoire holds around 55,000 clones, with roughly 90% as singletons. The clonotype originates from a human donor with active COVID-19. The donor label of this sample is uncertain. The sequenced sample consisted of peripheral blood. This chain joins TRBV18 and TRBJ1-1, with D possibly being TRBD1 (5 bases). CDR3 nucleotide sequence: TGTGCCAGCTCACCACCTACGACAGTGAACACTGAAGCTTTCTTT. Translation gives CASSPPTTVNTEAFF.